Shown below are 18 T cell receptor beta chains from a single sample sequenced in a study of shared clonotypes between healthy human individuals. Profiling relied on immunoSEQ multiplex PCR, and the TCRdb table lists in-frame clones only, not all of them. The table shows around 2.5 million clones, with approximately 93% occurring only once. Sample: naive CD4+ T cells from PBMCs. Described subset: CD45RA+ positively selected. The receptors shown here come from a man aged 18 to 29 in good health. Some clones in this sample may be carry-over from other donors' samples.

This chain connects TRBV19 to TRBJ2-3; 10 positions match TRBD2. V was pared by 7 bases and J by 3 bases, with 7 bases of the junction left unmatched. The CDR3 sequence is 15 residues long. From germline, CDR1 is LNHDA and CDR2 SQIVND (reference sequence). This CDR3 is CASNPLAGETDTQYF. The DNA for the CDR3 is TGTGCCAGTAACCCTCTAGCGGGAGAAACAGATACGCAGTATTTT.

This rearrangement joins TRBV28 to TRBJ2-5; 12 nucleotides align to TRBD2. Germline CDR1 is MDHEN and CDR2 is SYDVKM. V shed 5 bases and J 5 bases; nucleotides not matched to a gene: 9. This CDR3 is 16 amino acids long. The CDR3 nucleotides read TGTGCCAGCAGTCGCCTCAGACTAGCGGGAGATGAGACCCAGTACTTC. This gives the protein CASSRLRLAGDETQYF.

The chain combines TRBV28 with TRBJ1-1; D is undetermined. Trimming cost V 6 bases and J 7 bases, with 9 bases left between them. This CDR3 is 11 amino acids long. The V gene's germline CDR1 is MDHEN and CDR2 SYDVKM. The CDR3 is CASRETREAFF. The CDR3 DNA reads TGTGCCAGCAGGGAGACCCGTGAAGCTTTCTTT.

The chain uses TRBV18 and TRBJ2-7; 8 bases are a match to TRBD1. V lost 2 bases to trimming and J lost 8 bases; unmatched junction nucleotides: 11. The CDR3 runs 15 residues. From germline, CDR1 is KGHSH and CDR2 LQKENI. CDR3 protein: CASSPFSGQVGKQYF. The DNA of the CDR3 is TGTGCCAGCTCACCATTTTCGGGACAGGTTGGTAAGCAGTACTTC.

The CDR3 sequence: CASSAGGGRGEQYF. The CDR3 bases are TGCGCCAGCAGCGCGGGTGGGGGACGAGGCGAGCAGTACTTC. The chain uses TRBV5-1 and TRBJ2-7; either TRBD1 or TRBD2 may supply D (5 bases each). V was trimmed by 4 bases and J by 6 bases, leaving 17 bases between them. Germline V gene lookup returns CDR1 SGHRS and CDR2 YFSETQ. The CDR3 is made up of 14 amino acids.

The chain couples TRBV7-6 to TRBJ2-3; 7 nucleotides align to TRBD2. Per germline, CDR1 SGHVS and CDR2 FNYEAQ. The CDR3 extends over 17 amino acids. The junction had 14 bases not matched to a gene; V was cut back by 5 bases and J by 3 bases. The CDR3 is CASSDIGRGVGTDTQYF. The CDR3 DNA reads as TGTGCCAGCAGCGACATTGGTCGGGGGGTCGGGACAGATACGCAGTATTTT.

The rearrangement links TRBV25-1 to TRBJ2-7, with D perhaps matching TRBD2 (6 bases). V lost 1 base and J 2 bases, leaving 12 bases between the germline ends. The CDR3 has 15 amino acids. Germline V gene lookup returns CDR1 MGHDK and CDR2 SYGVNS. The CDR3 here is CASSESVAGTYEQYF. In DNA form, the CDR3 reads TGTGCCAGCAGTGAATCCGTCGCGGGAACCTACGAGCAGTACTTC.

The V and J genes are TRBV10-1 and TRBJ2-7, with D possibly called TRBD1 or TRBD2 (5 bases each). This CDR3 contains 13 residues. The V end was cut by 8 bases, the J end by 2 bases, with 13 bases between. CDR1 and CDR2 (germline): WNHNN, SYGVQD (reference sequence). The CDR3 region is CASSRGPTYEQYF. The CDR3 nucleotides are TGCGCCAGCTCCCGGGGACCCACCTACGAGCAGTACTTC.

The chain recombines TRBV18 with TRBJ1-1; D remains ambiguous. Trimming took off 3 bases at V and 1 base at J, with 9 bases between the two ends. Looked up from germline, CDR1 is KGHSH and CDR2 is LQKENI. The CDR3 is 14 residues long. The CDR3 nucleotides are TGTGCCAGCTCACCCGGCAGCCGGAACACTGAAGCTTTCTTT. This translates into CASSPGSRNTEAFF.

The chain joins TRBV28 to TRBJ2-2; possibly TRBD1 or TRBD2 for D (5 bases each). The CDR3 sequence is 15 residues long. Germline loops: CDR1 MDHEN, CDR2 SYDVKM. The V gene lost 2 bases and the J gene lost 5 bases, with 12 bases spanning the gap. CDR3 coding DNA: TGTGCCAGCAGTTTAAGGGACGGACGGACCGGGGAGCTGTTTTTT. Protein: CASSLRDGRTGELFF.

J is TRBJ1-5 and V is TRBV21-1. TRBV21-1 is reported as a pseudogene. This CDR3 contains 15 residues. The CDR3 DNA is TGTGCCAGCAGCTCCCACGGCCCTAGCAATCAGCCCCAGCATTTT. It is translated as CASSSHGPSNQPQHF.

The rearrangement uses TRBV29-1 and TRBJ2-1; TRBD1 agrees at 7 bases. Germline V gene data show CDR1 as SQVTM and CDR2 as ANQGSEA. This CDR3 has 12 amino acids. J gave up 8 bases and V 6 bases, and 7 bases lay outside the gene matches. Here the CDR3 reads CSVLTGADEQFF. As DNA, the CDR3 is TGCAGCGTCTTAACAGGGGCAGATGAGCAGTTCTTC.

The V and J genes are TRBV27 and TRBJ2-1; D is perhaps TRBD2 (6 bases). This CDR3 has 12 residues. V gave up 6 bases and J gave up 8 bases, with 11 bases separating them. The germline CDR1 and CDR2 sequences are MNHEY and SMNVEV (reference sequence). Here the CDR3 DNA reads TGTGCCAGCAGCGCTAGGAGGGATGAGCAGTTCTTC. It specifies CASSARRDEQFF.

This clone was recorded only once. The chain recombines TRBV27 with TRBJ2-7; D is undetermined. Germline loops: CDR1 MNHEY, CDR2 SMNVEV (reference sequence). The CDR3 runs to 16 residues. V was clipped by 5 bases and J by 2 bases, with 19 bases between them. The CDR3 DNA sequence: TGTGCCAGCAGTGCTGTTTTCGGTGGCAGCACCTACGAGCAGTACTTC. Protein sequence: CASSAVFGGSTYEQYF.

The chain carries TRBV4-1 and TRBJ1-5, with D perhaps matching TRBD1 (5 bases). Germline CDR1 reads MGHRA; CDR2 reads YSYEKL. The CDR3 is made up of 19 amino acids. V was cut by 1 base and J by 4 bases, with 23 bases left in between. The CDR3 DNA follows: TGCGCCAGCAGCCAAGGGGGAAAAGGCGGGGCTGGGGTAAATCAGCCCCAGCATTTT. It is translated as CASSQGGKGGAGVNQPQHF.

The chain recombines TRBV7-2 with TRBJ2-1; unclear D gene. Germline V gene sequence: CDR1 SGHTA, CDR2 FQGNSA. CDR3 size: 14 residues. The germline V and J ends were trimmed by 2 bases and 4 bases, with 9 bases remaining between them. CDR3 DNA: TGTGCCAGCAGCTTATTACAGCTTTACAATGAGCAGTTCTTC. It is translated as CASSLLQLYNEQFF.

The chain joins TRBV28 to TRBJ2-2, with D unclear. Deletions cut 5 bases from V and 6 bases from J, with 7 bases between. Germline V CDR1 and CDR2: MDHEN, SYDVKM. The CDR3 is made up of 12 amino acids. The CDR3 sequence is CASSRAPGELFF. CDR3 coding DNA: TGTGCCAGCAGTCGGGCTCCCGGGGAGCTGTTTTTT. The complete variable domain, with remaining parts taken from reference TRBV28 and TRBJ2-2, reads DVKVTQSSRYLVKRTGEKVFLECVQDMDHENMFWYRQDPGLGLRLIYFSYDVKMKEKGDIPEGYSVSREKKERFSLILESASTNQTSMYLCASSRAPGELFFGEGSRLTVL.

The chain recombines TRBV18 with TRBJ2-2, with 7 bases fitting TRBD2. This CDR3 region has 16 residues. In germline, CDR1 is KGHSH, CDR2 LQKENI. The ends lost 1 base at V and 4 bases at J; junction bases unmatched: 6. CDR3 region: CASSPRGSGPTGELFF. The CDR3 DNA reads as TGTGCCAGCTCACCACGGGGTAGCGGGCCCACCGGGGAGCTGTTTTTT.